This T cell receptor (beta chain) comes out of a study of CD8+ T cells in alopecia areata. Alopecia areata patients provided lesional scalp punch biopsies and peripheral blood, both collected for the study. It was cDNA, reverse transcribed from extracted RNA, that served as the sequencing template. TCRdb keeps only in-frame clones here, not all; method: immunoSEQ multiplex PCR. The data show about 180,000 clones, 63% seen once. The germline V gene has CDR1 SQVTM and CDR2 ANQGSEA. This CDR3 is built from 14 residues. Trimming removed 2 bases from V and 8 bases from J, with 16 bases in between. This clone was observed a handful of times.

The rearrangement uses TRBV29-1 and TRBJ2-1; D is undetermined. The starting material was CD4+ T cells sorted from blood, obtained at week 0. The TCR originated in a human donor with alopecia areata. The CDR3: CSVESRWDLDEQFF. The CDR3 nucleotides read TGCAGCGTTGAAAGCAGGTGGGATCTTGATGAGCAGTTCTTC.